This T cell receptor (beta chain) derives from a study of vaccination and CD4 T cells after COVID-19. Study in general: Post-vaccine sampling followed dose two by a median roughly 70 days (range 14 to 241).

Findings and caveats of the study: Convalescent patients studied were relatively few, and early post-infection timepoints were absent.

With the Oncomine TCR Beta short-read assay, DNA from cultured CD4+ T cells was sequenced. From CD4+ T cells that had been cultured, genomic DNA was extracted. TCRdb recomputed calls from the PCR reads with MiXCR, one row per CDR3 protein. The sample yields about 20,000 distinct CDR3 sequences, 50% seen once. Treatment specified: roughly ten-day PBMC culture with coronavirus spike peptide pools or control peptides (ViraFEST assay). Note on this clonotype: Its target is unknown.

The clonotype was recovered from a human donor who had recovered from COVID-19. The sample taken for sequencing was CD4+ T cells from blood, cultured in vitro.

Here the CDR3 DNA reads TGCAGTGCCCGGCCGCCAAGCGGGTCCAAAAACATTCAGTACTTC. This encodes CSARPPSGSKNIQYF. The V gene is TRBV20-1, the J gene TRBJ2-4; D perhaps matches TRBD2 (6 bases). The CDR3 consists of 15 residues. Between the trimmed V and J ends, which lost 6 bases and 2 bases, there was a span of 17 bases. Per germline, CDR1 DFQATT and CDR2 SNEGSKA (reference sequence).